This T cell receptor beta chain was sequenced for a study of identical twins. Unique molecular identifiers were present on the cDNA, which also gained a universal primer site by template switching. TCRdb reprocessed the 5' RACE reads with MiXCR, giving one entry per CDR3 protein. This sample carries around 230,000 distinct CDR3 sequences, approximately 5.9% of them seen once, and the ten largest clones take approximately 15%. The CDR3 spans 16 residues. Germline values: CDR1 MNHNS, CDR2 SASEGT. Trimming removed 7 bases at V and 5 bases at J, with 23 bases between. Separately, the same data were catalogued under a study of T cells expressing NK-cell markers.

Material: CD8+ T cells sorted from blood. The sequence was obtained from a young woman in good health. This chain links TRBV6-1 with TRBJ2-5; tentative D call: TRBD1 (7 bases). CDR3 bases: TGTGCCAGCACCGCCAGGGGGGCTAAATTGACGGAGACCCAGTACTTC. This codes for CASTARGAKLTETQYF.